This entry describes one TCR beta chain. TCRdb keeps only in-frame clones here, not all; method: immunoSEQ multiplex PCR. The data hold approximately 80,000 clones, with about 87% observed a single time. These data come from a study of blood T cell repertoires in COVID-19. Trimming cost V 8 bases and J 3 bases; bases outside gene matches: 5. This CDR3 region has 13 residues. Germline assignment: CDR1 SGHAT and CDR2 FQNNGV. The clonotype comes from a human donor in a cohort sampled during active COVID-19. This chain connects TRBV11-2 to TRBJ1-1; 8 bases line up with TRBD1. Sequencing used peripheral blood. Written as DNA, the CDR3 is TGTGCCAGCCAGGGGGCAAGGCACACTGAAGCTTTCTTT. Translation gives CASQGARHTEAFF.